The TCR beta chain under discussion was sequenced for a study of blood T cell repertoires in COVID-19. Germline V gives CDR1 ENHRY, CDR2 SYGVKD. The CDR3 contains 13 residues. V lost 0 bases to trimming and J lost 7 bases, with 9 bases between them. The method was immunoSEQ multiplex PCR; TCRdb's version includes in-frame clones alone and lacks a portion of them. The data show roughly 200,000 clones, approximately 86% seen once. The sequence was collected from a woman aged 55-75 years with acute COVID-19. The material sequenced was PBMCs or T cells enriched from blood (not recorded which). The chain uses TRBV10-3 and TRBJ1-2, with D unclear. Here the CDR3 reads CAISESTGSGYTF. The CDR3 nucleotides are TGTGCCATCAGTGAGTCGACGGGGAGTGGCTACACCTTC.